This T cell receptor beta chain was sequenced for a study of blood T cell repertoires in COVID-19. Study in general: Sample material is recorded as cDNA or gDNA derived from T cells, B-cell-depleted T cells, or PBMCs.

This CDR3 region has 13 residues. V lost 2 bases and J lost 5, with 9 bases in between. CDR1 SGHAT and CDR2 FQNNGV come from the germline V gene. In the authors' methods: Nucleated cell counts were estimated from reference gene primer amplification. TCRdb's copy holds only in-frame clones and misses some; the assay was immunoSEQ multiplex PCR. V and J calls and clone size are those listed in that table; D and trimming were worked out from the DNA. The sample consists of roughly 220,000 clones, 84% of them appearing once. The chain joins TRBV11-2 to TRBJ2-5, with D possibly matching TRBD2 (6 bases). The sequenced material came from peripheral blood. The receptor was isolated from an older woman who had recovered from COVID-19. Written as DNA, the CDR3 is TGTGCCAGCAGCTTACCGGGGGTGGAGACCCAGTACTTC. Encoded protein: CASSLPGVETQYF.